These 5 T cell receptor beta chains originate from one sample sequenced in a study of T-cell memory formation after mild COVID-19. TCRdb reprocessed the 5' RACE reads with MiXCR, giving one entry per CDR3 protein. The data hold over 450,000 distinct CDR3 sequences, with roughly 20% observed a single time. Material for sequencing was PBMCs or a T cell subset sorted from them (not recorded which). The receptor source for this set is an adult woman who had mild COVID-19 (a few samples of this study predate the infection). Cell type and time point are not known.

This clonotype was seen only once. The junction departs from the called germline gene at one end, perhaps through a read error. The J gene is TRBJ2-3, the V gene TRBV18; no clear D gene. Germline CDR1 reads KGHSH; CDR2 reads LQKENI. The CDR3 loop spans 16 amino acids. The DNA for the CDR3 is TGTGCCAGCTCAACACCACCCTTAAGTAGTGCAGATACGCAGTATTTT. Protein product: CASSTPPLSSADTQYF.

The V and J genes are TRBV2 and TRBJ2-5; D gene unclear. V dropped 1 base and J dropped 6 bases, with 9 bases sitting between them. The germline V gene encodes CDR1 SNHLY and CDR2 FYNNEI. The CDR3 sequence is 13 residues long. CDR3 in DNA: TGTGCCAGCAGTGAAGAGGCATGGAAGACCCAGTACTTC. Residues: CASSEEAWKTQYF.

The chain carries TRBV7-9 and TRBJ1-1; D unclear. Between the trimmed V and J ends, which lost 6 bases and 1 base, there was a span of 21 bases. Germline CDR1 reads SEHNR; CDR2 reads FQNEAQ (reference sequence). The CDR3 sequence is 17 residues long. CDR3 amino acids: CASRPGLPARSNTEAFF. CDR3 DNA sequence: TGTGCCAGCAGACCTGGACTTCCAGCAAGGTCGAACACTGAAGCTTTCTTT.

The chain recombines TRBV6-5 with TRBJ2-7, with 10 bases aligning to TRBD2. Germline V gene data show CDR1 as MNHEY and CDR2 as SVGAGI. There are 16 residues in the CDR3. V lost 4 bases to trimming and J lost 3 bases; unmatched junction nucleotides: 9. In nucleotides, the CDR3 is TGTGCCAGCAGTTTCCCCGAGCGGGAGGGCAACTACGAGCAGTACTTC. It encodes CASSFPEREGNYEQYF.

The J gene is TRBJ2-1, the V gene TRBV5-6; 8 nucleotides agree with TRBD2. V was pared by 0 bases and J by 4 bases, with 9 bases of the junction left unmatched. Germline loops: CDR1 SGHDT, CDR2 YYEEEE. This CDR3 is built from 17 residues. Here the CDR3 reads CASSLAGWAGGYNEQFF. The DNA for the CDR3 is TGTGCCAGCAGCTTGGCCGGGTGGGCGGGAGGATACAATGAGCAGTTCTTC. Using reference TRBV5-6 and TRBJ2-1 for the parts outside the CDR3, the full variable domain is DAGVTQSPTHLIKTRGQQVTLRCSPKSGHDTVSWYQQALGQGPQFIFQYYEEEERQRGNFPDRFSGHQFPNYSSELNVNALLLGDSALYLCASSLAGWAGGYNEQFFGPGTRLTVL.